This TCR beta chain was documented in a study of Ad26.COV2.S vaccination and SARS-CoV-2 variants. Overall study: Recipients of Ad26.COV2.S got it intramuscularly, once or twice 56 days apart.

Study-wide points: While placebo recipients had lower spike-specific TCR breadth, vaccine recipients had more. Using TCR breadth and depth analyses may have led to underestimated total T cell responses.

Per germline, CDR1 SEHNR and CDR2 FQNEAQ (reference sequence). This CDR3 region has 16 residues. Trimming pared 1 base from V and 4 bases from J, leaving 14 bases between. Treatment specified: some 20 received Ad26.COV2.S at low or high dose, single or two shots; 5 received placebo; per-sample allocation not given. The investigators took samples on day 63 after the first vaccine or placebo injection. An adult of 18-55 years in Boston served as donor. Sequencing used immunoSEQ multiplex PCR; TCRdb keeps in-frame clones, though not all of them. The table shows a few hundred thousand clones, with more than 75% occurring only once. This clone was seen only a few times. Antigen unknown.

Material: peripheral blood, obtained in a trial of Ad26.COV2.S vaccine versus placebo. This rearrangement joins TRBV7-9 to TRBJ1-5, with D possibly being TRBD1 (5 bases). The TCR was taken from a person between 18 and 65 years old who received the Ad26.COV2.S COVID-19 vaccine or a placebo. The CDR3 is CASSLGGRAGNQPQHF. As DNA, the CDR3 is TGTGCCAGCAGCTTAGGGGGCAGGGCAGGTAATCAGCCCCAGCATTTT. Together with reference TRBV7-9 and TRBJ1-5, the CDR3 gives the full variable domain: DTGVSQNPRHKITKRGQNVTFRCDPISEHNRLYWYRQTLGQGPEFLTYFQNEAQLEKSRLLSDRFSAERPKGSFSTLEIQRTEQGDSAMYLCASSLGGRAGNQPQHFGDGTRLSIL.